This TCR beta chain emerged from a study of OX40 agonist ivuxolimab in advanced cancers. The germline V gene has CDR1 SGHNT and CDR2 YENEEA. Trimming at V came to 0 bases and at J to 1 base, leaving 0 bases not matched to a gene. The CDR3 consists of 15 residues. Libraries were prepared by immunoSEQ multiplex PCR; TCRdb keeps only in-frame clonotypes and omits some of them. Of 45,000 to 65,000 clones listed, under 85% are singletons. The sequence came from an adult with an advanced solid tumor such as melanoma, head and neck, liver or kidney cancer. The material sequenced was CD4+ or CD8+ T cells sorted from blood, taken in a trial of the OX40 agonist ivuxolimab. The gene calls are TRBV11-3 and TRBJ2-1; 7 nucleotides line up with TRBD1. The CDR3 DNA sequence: TGTGCCAGCAGCTTAGAGGGACAGTCCTACAATGAGCAGTTCTTC. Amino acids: CASSLEGQSYNEQFF.